Described below is a single T cell receptor (beta chain) sequence and its context. The antigen this receptor binds is unknown. No qualities accompany the bases; no much larger clone lies one base away. The entry originates in a study of blood T cell repertoires in COVID-19 (dated by TCRdb to 2020 to 2021). Broadly, across the study: The collaborator samples originated in the United States, Italy and Spain and spanned the acute and convalescent phases of COVID-19. The prospective study material was composed of cDNA or gDNA derived from T cells, B-cell-depleted T cells, or PBMCs. Subjects who had been exposed to COVID-19, were actively infected with it, or had recovered from it provided the deeply sampled blood TCRbeta repertoires that made up the dataset. The repertoires were released in a freely available public database intended as a resource for research on the immune response to SARS-CoV-2. Samples were obtained from the ongoing ImmuneRACE study (first 160 participants) and from over 1,000 subjects provided by 6 global collaborators. Sample metadata almost always included a de-identified subject ID, COVID-19 status, age in years and sex. Where HLA class I and class II types were available, the types were taken from metadata supplied by the sample provider, not from assay-based typing.

What the research found in general, with its limitations: Clinical and demographic metadata were provided uncurated, with the amount varying by source and participant.

One collaborating source in Seattle enrolled patients while the patients were actively infected and followed the patients over time throughout the course of disease. The collaborating institutions used their own protocols to collect whole blood in K2EDTA tubes. For TCRbeta analysis, collaborators shipped samples as frozen whole blood, isolated PBMCs, or DNA extracted from either of those sample types. The CDR3 starts with the cysteine, ends with the phenylalanine, and has 15 residues. CDR3 DNA is the only sequence kept; it has 45 bases, read in frame from the first base. The germline ends are 18 bases apart after V is trimmed by 7 bases and J by 2 bases. The germline V gene sets CDR1 to SGHTS and CDR2 to YDEGEE. TCRbeta CDR3 regions were amplified from genomic DNA using the immunoSEQ Assay, a bias-controlled multiplex PCR. In the original analysis: Nucleated cell counts per sample were estimated from amplification of reference gene primers within the assay. Sequence reads were collapsed and filtered to measure the absolute abundance of every unique TCRbeta CDR3 rearrangement. For each sample, productive Simpson clonality was calculated by taking the square root of Simpson's diversity index across productive rearrangements. TCRdb stores this immuneACCESS table with in-frame sequences only. Part of the clones is absent; in the studies checked, under half of the shortfall reflects unresolved V genes, and no reason is known for the rest. V, J and clone size derive from that table, while D and trimming were established from the DNA sequence. The sample includes some 64,000 clones, with just under 75% observed a single time. About 5% of the sample is held by the ten biggest clonotypes.

This clonotype originated in a woman in her 70s with COVID-19, enrolled during active disease. This chain is built from TRBV5-8 and TRBJ2-5; D gene: possibly TRBD2, on 6 matching bases. Sequencing was performed on peripheral blood. CDR3 reads: CASQRVIAPQETQYF. The sequenced DNA: TGTGCCAGCCAGCGGGTAATTGCTCCACAAGAGACCCAGTACTTC.